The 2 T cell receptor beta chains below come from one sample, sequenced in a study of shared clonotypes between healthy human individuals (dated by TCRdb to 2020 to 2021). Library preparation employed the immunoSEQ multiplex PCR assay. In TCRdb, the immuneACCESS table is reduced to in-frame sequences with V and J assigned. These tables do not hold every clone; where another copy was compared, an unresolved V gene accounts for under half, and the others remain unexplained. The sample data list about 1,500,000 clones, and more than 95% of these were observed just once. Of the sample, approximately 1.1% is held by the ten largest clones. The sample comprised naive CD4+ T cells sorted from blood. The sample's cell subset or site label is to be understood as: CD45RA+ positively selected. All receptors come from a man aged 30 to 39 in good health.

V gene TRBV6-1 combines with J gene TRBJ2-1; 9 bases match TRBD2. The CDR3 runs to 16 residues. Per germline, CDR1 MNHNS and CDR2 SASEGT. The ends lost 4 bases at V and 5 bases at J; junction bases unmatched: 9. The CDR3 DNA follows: TGTGCCAGCAGTGCCCTGGGACTAGCCCTTAACAATGAGCAGTTCTTC. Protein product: CASSALGLALNNEQFF.

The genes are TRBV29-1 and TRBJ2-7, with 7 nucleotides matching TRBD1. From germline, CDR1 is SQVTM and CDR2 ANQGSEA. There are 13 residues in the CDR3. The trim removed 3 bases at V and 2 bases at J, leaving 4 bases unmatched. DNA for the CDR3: TGCAGCGTTGATAGCCAGGGGGCCTACGAGCAGTACTTC. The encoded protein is CSVDSQGAYEQYF.